The entry below gives a single T cell receptor beta chain sequence along with its context. The record originates from a study of blood T cell repertoires in COVID-19. About the study: From the United States, Italy and Spain came samples of acute and convalescent COVID-19.

Trimming took off 1 base at V and 4 bases at J, with 17 bases between the two ends. Germline assignment: CDR1 SGHVS and CDR2 FQNEAQ. This CDR3 region has 17 residues. This table comes from immunoSEQ multiplex PCR, and its TCRdb copy is limited to in-frame clones, with some not included. The table lists approximately 150,000 clones, more than 75% of them singletons. The receptor comes from a woman aged 50 to 60 with active or convalescent COVID-19. Sequencing used peripheral blood. The rearrangement uses TRBV7-8 and TRBJ1-5, with D maybe TRBD1 (5 bases). CDR3 coding DNA: TGTGCCAGCAGCTTAGGGCGGGGGGGGAGGTTTAATCAGCCCCAGCATTTT. Its protein product is CASSLGRGGRFNQPQHF.